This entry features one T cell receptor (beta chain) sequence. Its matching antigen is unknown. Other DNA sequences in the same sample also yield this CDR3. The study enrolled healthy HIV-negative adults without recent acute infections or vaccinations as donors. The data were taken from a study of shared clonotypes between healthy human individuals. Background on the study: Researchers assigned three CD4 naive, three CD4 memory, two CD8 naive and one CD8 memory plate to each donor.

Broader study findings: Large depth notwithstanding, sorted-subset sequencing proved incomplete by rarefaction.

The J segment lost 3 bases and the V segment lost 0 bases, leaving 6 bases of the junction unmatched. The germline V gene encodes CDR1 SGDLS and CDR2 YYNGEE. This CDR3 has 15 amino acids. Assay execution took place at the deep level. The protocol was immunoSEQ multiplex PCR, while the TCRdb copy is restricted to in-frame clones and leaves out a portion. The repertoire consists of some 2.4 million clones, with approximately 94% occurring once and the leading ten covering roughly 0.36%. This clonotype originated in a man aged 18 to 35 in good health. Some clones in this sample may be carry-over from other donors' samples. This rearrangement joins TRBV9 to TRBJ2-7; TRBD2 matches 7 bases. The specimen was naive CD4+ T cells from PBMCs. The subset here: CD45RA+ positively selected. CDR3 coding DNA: TGTGCCAGCAGCGTAGGGCTAGCGGAGGGCTACGAGCAGTACTTC. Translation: CASSVGLAEGYEQYF.